A single sample is the source of the 22 T cell receptor beta chains below, sequenced in a study of blood T cells in healthy people across ages. The authors ran a second PCR of about 7 to 11 cycles using a sample-barcoded 5' primer and a J-beta primer mix. TCRdb re-called the 5' RACE reads through MiXCR, storing one row per CDR3 protein. The sample consists of about 630,000 distinct CDR3 sequences, about 21% of them appearing once. Sample: blood. The receptors derive from a man aged 65-85 years in good health.

This clonotype occurred a few times. The CDR3 DNA reads as TGTGCCAGCAGTAACCAGCGGGACTACAATGAGCAGTTCTTC. It yields the protein CASSNQRDYNEQFF. V is TRBV12-3 or TRBV12-4 and J is TRBJ2-1; 7 positions agree with TRBD2. The J segment lost 3 bases and the V segment lost 5 bases, leaving 4 bases of the junction unmatched. The CDR3 spans 14 residues.

V is TRBV3-1 and J is TRBJ1-6, with 9 bases lining up with TRBD1. V gave up 4 bases and J gave up 18 bases; unmatched junction bases: 13. Germline V gives CDR1 LGHDT, CDR2 YNNKEL (reference sequence). The CDR3 is made up of 14 amino acids. The CDR3 bases are TGTGCCAGCAGCCCAGAGGGGACAGGGAATCTTCGCCACTTT. Translating it yields CASSPEGTGNLRHF.

V usage is TRBV6-2 or TRBV6-3 and J usage is TRBJ2-7; 8 nucleotides agree with TRBD1. The germline gives CDR1 MNHEY, CDR2 SVGEGT. V shed 4 bases, J shed 6 bases, and the junction held 5 bases outside the gene matches. CDR3 length equals 13 residues. As DNA, the CDR3 is TGTGCCAGCAGTTCGACAGGGGCCAGCGAGCAGTACTTC. Translated, it gives CASSSTGASEQYF.

This clonotype was seen a few times. The chain joins TRBV3-1 to TRBJ1-1, with D uncertain. This CDR3 has 14 residues. V lost 4 bases, J lost 4 bases, and 13 bases lay in between. In germline, CDR1 is LGHDT, CDR2 YNNKEL (reference sequence). The CDR3 protein is CASSPVGGATEAFF. CDR3 bases: TGTGCCAGCAGCCCCGTGGGAGGAGCCACTGAAGCTTTCTTT.

CDR3 DNA sequence: TGTGCCAGCAGTTTAACGGAGATGGGGGAGTACTTC. It specifies CASSLTEMGEYF. The gene calls are TRBV28 and TRBJ2-7; D possibly uses TRBD1 or TRBD2 (5 bases each). Looked up from germline, CDR1 is MDHEN and CDR2 is SYDVKM. V shed 2 bases and J shed 11 bases, with 13 bases lying between them. The CDR3 is 12 amino acids.

The rearrangement joins TRBV18 to TRBJ2-1; 7 nucleotides line up with TRBD2. Germline CDR1 and CDR2: KGHSH and LQKENI. This CDR3 comprises 15 residues. V lost 6 bases and J lost 6; bases outside the gene matches: 11. CDR3 protein: CASSQPRAGRNEQFF. For the CDR3, the DNA is TGTGCCAGCTCTCAACCACGAGCGGGGCGCAATGAGCAGTTCTTC.

The chain carries TRBV6-2 or TRBV6-3 and TRBJ2-1; D is unresolved. V shed 7 bases and J shed 2 bases, with 9 bases lying between them. The V gene's germline CDR1 is MNHEY and CDR2 SVGEGT. The CDR3 sequence is 13 residues long. The CDR3 sequence: CASKMEAYNEQFF. In DNA form, the CDR3 reads TGTGCCAGCAAAATGGAAGCCTACAATGAGCAGTTCTTC.

This clonotype was seen more than once but under ten times. The V gene is TRBV3-1, the J gene TRBJ1-2; D is ambiguous. CDR3 length equals 13 residues. Trimming shortened V by 1 base and J by 7 bases, and 10 bases separated the two germline ends. Germline CDR1 is LGHDT and CDR2 is YNNKEL (reference sequence). Here the CDR3 DNA reads TGTGCCAGCAGCCAAGCGGTTTCAACTGGCTACACCTTC. This gives the protein CASSQAVSTGYTF.

The rearrangement links TRBV5-1 to TRBJ2-7, with TRBD1 matching 7 bases. Trimming took 4 bases from V and 3 from J; bases not matched to a gene: 10. CDR3 size: 15 residues. Germline V CDR1 and CDR2: SGHRS, YFSETQ. The CDR3 loop reads CASSHKRTGLYEQYF. Written as DNA, the CDR3 is TGCGCCAGCAGCCATAAAAGGACAGGACTCTACGAGCAGTACTTC. The complete variable domain, with remaining parts taken from reference TRBV5-1 and TRBJ2-7, reads KAGVTQTPRYLIKTRGQQVTLSCSPISGHRSVSWYQQTPGQGLQFLFEYFSETQRNKGNFPGRFSGRQFSNSRSEMNVSTLELGDSALYLCASSHKRTGLYEQYFGPGTRLTVT.

This clonotype was counted only a few times. This chain links TRBV20-1 with TRBJ2-1; TRBD2 matches at 8 bases. Germline values: CDR1 DFQATT, CDR2 SNEGSKA (reference sequence). Losses at the gene ends were 1 base for V and 1 base for J; bases not matched to a gene: 6. The CDR3 has 16 residues. The CDR3 reads CSARVPGTRSYNEQFF. The CDR3 region has the DNA TGCAGTGCTAGAGTTCCGGGGACTAGGTCCTACAATGAGCAGTTCTTC.

V usage is TRBV20-1 and J usage is TRBJ2-2, with 8 bases lining up with TRBD1. V was clipped by 1 base and J by 1 base; unmatched bases: 2. The CDR3 runs 15 residues. Germline CDR1 DFQATT, CDR2 SNEGSKA (reference sequence). This chain's CDR3 is CSARAGGENTGELFF. CDR3 coding DNA: TGCAGTGCTAGAGCAGGGGGCGAGAACACCGGGGAGCTGTTTTTT.

The rearrangement joins TRBV20-1 to TRBJ2-7; 13 nucleotides align to TRBD2. Germline V gene sequence: CDR1 DFQATT, CDR2 SNEGSKA (reference sequence). CDR3 length equals 16 residues. After removal of 4 bases from V and 0 bases from J, the junction contained 6 bases not matched to a gene. CDR3 region: CSATGLAGVVSYEQYF. CDR3 nucleotide sequence: TGCAGTGCTACCGGACTAGCGGGAGTAGTCTCCTACGAGCAGTACTTC.

The chain couples TRBV28 to TRBJ2-3, with 7 bases aligning to TRBD1. The CDR3 spans 18 residues. V gave up 5 bases and J gave up 5 bases; unmatched junction bases: 19. Germline loops: CDR1 MDHEN, CDR2 SYDVKM. This CDR3 is CASSPFIGQGVLVDTQYF. The CDR3 nucleotides are TGTGCCAGCAGTCCTTTTATCGGGCAGGGGGTGTTGGTAGATACGCAGTATTTT. The whole variable domain, filled in from reference TRBV28 and TRBJ2-3, reads DVKVTQSSRYLVKRTGEKVFLECVQDMDHENMFWYRQDPGLGLRLIYFSYDVKMKEKGDIPEGYSVSREKKERFSLILESASTNQTSMYLCASSPFIGQGVLVDTQYFGPGTRLTVL.

This clonotype appeared many times. CDR3 in DNA: TGTGCCAGCAGTAACAGGGTTGGCACTGAAGCTTTCTTT. Amino acid sequence: CASSNRVGTEAFF. The chain is built from TRBV6-1 and TRBJ1-1; possibly TRBD1 for D (6 bases). Per the germline V gene, CDR1 is MNHNS and CDR2 is SASEGT. There are 13 residues in the CDR3. Between the trimmed V and J ends, which lost 5 bases and 4 bases, there was a span of 11 bases.

The rearrangement joins TRBV7-3 to TRBJ2-6; a possible D gene is TRBD1 (5 bases). V gave up 1 base and J gave up 0 bases, with 13 bases separating them. The length of the CDR3 is 18 residues. Looked up from germline, CDR1 is SGHTA and CDR2 is FQGTGA. CDR3 DNA sequence: TGTGCCAGCAGCTTAAAAATGAACAGGAACTCTGGGGCCAACGTCCTGACTTTC. This codes for CASSLKMNRNSGANVLTF.

The rearrangement links TRBV7-9 to TRBJ1-4; no firm D call. The CDR3 length is 13 residues. V lost 3 bases and J 8 bases, leaving 10 bases between the germline ends. The germline V gene has CDR1 SEHNR and CDR2 FQNEAQ (reference sequence). CDR3 residues: CASSFFNVEKLFF. CDR3 nucleotide sequence: TGTGCCAGCAGCTTTTTTAATGTCGAAAAACTGTTTTTT.

This clonotype was found many times. V is TRBV9 and J is TRBJ2-1; 9 positions match TRBD2. V shed 1 base, J shed 4 bases, and the junction held 3 bases outside the gene matches. Germline CDR1 is SGDLS and CDR2 is YYNGEE. CDR3 size: 15 residues. CDR3 sequence reads: CASSVSSGRYNEQFF. In DNA form, the CDR3 reads TGTGCCAGCAGCGTATCAAGCGGGAGGTACAATGAGCAGTTCTTC.

There are a few counts of this clonotype. The chain links TRBV12-3 or TRBV12-4 to TRBJ2-3; 9 positions match TRBD1. The CDR3 runs 16 residues. Trimming cost V 7 bases and J 6 bases; bases outside gene matches: 14. The CDR3 nucleotides are TGTGCCAGCACCTCTTCCGGGACAGGGTTGTGGGATACGCAGTATTTT. It specifies CASTSSGTGLWDTQYF.

The chain links TRBV4-1 to TRBJ1-1; 12 nucleotides agree with TRBD1. The CDR3 consists of 18 residues. CDR1 and CDR2 from the germline V gene are MGHRA and YSYEKL. With V trimmed by 4 bases and J by 1 base, 10 bases remained unmatched. The CDR3 region is CASSRNPGQGARNTEAFF. The CDR3 nucleotides are TGCGCCAGCAGCCGGAACCCGGGACAGGGGGCTCGGAACACTGAAGCTTTCTTT.

The sample holds a few counts of this clonotype. The chain joins TRBV6-5 to TRBJ1-5; D not resolved. Germline assignment: CDR1 MNHEY and CDR2 SVGAGI. This CDR3 has 13 residues. V was cut by 2 bases and J by 4 bases, with 6 bases left in between. The DNA for the CDR3 is TGTGCCAGCAGTTACCGGCAGAATCAGCCCCAGCATTTT. This codes for CASSYRQNQPQHF.

This clonotype showed up just a few times. V usage is TRBV29-1 and J usage is TRBJ2-5; TRBD1 is a possible D gene (6 bases). The last part of the DNA fits TRBJ2-1 better; the J call may be wrong. CDR3 length equals 11 residues. From germline, CDR1 is SQVTM and CDR2 ANQGSEA. The CDR3 protein is CSVGLGGEQFF. CDR3 nucleotides: TGCAGCGTTGGTCTAGGGGGTGAGCAGTTCTTC.

This clonotype was observed a few times. The chain recombines TRBV28 with TRBJ2-2, with D perhaps matching TRBD1 or TRBD2 (5 bases each). This CDR3 comprises 16 residues. The V gene lost 2 bases and the J gene lost 5 bases, with 15 bases spanning the gap. The germline V gene encodes CDR1 MDHEN and CDR2 SYDVKM. This CDR3 reads CASSLDQGVRTGELFF. The CDR3 bases are TGTGCCAGCAGTTTAGACCAGGGAGTGAGAACCGGGGAGCTGTTTTTT.